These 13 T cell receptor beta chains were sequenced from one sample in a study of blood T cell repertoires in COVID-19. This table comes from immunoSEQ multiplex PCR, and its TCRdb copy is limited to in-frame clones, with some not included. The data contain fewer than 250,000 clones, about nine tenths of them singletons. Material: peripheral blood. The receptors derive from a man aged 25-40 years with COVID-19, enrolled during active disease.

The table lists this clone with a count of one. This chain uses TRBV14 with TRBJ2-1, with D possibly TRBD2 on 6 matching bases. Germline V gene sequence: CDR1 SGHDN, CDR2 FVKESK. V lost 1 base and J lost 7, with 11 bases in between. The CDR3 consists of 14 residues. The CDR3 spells CASSQAGALNEQFF. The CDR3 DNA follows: TGTGCCAGCAGCCAAGCGGGAGCTCTTAATGAGCAGTTCTTC.

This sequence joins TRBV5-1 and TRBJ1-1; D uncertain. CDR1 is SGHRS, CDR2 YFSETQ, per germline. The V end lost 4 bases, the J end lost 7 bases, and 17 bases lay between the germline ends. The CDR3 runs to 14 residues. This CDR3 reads CASSAEVVQGEAFF. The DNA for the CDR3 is TGCGCCAGCAGCGCCGAGGTCGTACAAGGTGAAGCTTTCTTT.

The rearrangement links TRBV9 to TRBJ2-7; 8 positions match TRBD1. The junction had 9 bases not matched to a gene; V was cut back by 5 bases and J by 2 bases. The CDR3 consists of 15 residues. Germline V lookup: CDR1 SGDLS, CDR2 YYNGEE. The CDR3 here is CASSRGAGGAYEQYF. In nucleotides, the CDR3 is TGTGCCAGCAGTAGAGGAGCAGGGGGCGCCTACGAGCAGTACTTC. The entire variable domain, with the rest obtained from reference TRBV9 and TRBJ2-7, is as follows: DSGVTQTPKHLITATGQRVTLRCSPRSGDLSVYWYQQSLDQGLQFLIQYYNGEERAKGNILERFSAQQFPDLHSELNLSSLELGDSALYFCASSRGAGGAYEQYFGPGTRLTVT.

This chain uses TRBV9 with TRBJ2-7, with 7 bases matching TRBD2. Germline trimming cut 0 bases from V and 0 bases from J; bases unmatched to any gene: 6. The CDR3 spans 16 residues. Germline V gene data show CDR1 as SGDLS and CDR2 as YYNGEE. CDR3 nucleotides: TGTGCCAGCAGCGTAGAAGCGGGAAGTTTCTCCTACGAGCAGTACTTC. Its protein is CASSVEAGSFSYEQYF.

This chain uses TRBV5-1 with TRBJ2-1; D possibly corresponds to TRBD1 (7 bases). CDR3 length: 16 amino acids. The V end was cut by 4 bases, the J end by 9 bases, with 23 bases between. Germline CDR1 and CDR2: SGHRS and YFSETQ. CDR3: CASSLGAGQKSGEQFF. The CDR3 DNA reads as TGCGCCAGCAGCCTGGGGGCGGGACAGAAATCCGGTGAGCAGTTCTTC. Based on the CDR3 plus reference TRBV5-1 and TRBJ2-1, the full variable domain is KAGVTQTPRYLIKTRGQQVTLSCSPISGHRSVSWYQQTPGQGLQFLFEYFSETQRNKGNFPGRFSGRQFSNSRSEMNVSTLELGDSALYLCASSLGAGQKSGEQFFGPGTRLTVL.

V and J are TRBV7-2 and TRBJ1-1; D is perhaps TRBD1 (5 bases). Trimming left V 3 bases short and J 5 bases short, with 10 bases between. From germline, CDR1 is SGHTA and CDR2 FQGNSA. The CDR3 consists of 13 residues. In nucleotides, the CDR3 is TGTGCCAGCAGCTTTTCAGGGCGGACTGAAGCTTTCTTT. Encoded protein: CASSFSGRTEAFF.

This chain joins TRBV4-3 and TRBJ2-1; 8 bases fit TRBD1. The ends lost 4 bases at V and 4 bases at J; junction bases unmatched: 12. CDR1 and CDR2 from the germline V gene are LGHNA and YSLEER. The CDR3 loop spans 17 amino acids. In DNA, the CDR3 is TGCGCCAGCAGCCGGGGATCCGGGACAGGAGAATACAATGAGCAGTTCTTC. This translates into CASSRGSGTGEYNEQFF.

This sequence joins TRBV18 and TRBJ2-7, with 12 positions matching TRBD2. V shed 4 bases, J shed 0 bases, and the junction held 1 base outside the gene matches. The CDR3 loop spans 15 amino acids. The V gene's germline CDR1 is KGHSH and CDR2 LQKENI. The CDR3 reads CASSQTSGSSYEQYF. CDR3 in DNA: TGTGCCAGCTCACAGACTAGCGGGAGCTCCTACGAGCAGTACTTC.

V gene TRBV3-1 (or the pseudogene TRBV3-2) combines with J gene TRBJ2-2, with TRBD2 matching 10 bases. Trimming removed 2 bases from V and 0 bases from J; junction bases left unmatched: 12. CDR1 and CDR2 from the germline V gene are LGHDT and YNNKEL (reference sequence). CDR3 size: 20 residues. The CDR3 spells CASSQRAGGGLAANTGELFF. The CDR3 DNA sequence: TGTGCCAGCAGCCAAAGGGCAGGGGGTGGACTAGCGGCGAACACCGGGGAGCTGTTTTTT.

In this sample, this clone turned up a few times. CDR3 in amino acids: CASSQGIRDRALYEQYF. The DNA for the CDR3 is TGTGCCAGCAGCCAAGGGATCCGGGACAGGGCCCTTTACGAGCAGTACTTC. This chain connects TRBV4-2 to TRBJ2-7; 9 nucleotides agree with TRBD1. CDR3 length: 17 amino acids. With 1 base clipped from V and 4 bases from J, the junction kept 11 bases outside the gene matches. Germline V gives CDR1 LGHNA, CDR2 YNFKEQ.

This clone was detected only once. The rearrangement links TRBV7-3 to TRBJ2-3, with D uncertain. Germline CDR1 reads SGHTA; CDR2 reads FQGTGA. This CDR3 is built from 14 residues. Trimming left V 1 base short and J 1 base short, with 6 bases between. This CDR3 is CASSLKQGTDTQYF. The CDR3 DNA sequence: TGTGCCAGCAGCTTAAAGCAGGGCACAGATACGCAGTATTTT.

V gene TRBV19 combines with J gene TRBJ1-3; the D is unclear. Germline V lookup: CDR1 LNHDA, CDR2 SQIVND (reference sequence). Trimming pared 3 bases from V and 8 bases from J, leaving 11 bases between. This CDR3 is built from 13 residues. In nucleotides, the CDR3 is TGTGCCAGTAGTATTACATTCCGGGACACCATATATTTT. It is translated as CASSITFRDTIYF.

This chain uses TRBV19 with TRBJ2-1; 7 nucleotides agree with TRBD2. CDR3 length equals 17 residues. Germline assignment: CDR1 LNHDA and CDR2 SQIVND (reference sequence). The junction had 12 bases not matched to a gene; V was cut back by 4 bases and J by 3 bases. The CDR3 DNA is TGTGCCAGTAGTACCCTTTCCGGGCTAGCGGACTACAATGAGCAGTTCTTC. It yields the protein CASSTLSGLADYNEQFF. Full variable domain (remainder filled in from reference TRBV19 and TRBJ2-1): DGGITQSPKYLFRKEGQNVTLSCEQNLNHDAMYWYRQDPGQGLRLIYYSQIVNDFQKGDIAEGYSVSREKKESFPLTVTSAQKNPTAFYLCASSTLSGLADYNEQFFGPGTRLTVL.